A selection of T cell receptor beta chains follows, all from one sample in a study of cytomegalovirus exposure and HLA in healthy donors. Generated by immunoSEQ multiplex PCR, the TCRdb table keeps only in-frame clones and is missing some. Of around 140,000 clones in the sample, roughly four fifths were seen once. The sequenced sample consisted of PBMCs. These receptors came from a woman aged 55 to 70 in good health and CMV-seropositive. Both conserved end residues are part of each CDR3. D genes are given only for firm matches. Not every row has a clone size; where given, it reads once, few, many or a size class.

j_call v_call clone_size cdr3_length d_call cdr3_aa cdr3_nt
TRBJ2-7 TRBV4-2 few 15 TRBD2 CASSPRLAGVYEQHF TGTGCCAGCAGCCCCCGACTAGCGGGAGTCTACGAGCAGCACTTC
TRBJ2-7 TRBV30 . 16 TRBD2 CAWSTPPGGRPLEQYF TGTGCCTGGAGTACACCCCCCGGCGGGAGGCCACTCGAGCAGTACTTC
TRBJ1-2 TRBV29-1 . 15 . CSDPHPTSRYYGYTF TGCAGCGACCCCCACCCCACATCACGATACTATGGCTACACCTTC
TRBJ2-3 TRBV19 once 18 TRBD2 CASTRRASGATGTDTQYF TGTGCCAGTACCCGAAGGGCTAGCGGGGCGACTGGCACAGATACGCAGTATTTT
TRBJ2-5 TRBV5-1 few 14 . CASSFPEGWETQYF TGCGCCAGCAGCTTCCCGGAGGGGTGGGAGACCCAGTACTTC
TRBJ2-4 TRBV29-1 . 16 . CSVAMGTGLAKNIQYF TGCAGCGTTGCGATGGGTACGGGGTTGGCCAAAAACATTCAGTACTTC
TRBJ2-7 TRBV6-5 . 11 . CASSDSYEQYF TGTGCCAGCAGTGACTCCTACGAGCAGTACTTC
TRBJ2-7 TRBV6-5 once 14 . CASSKDISSYEQYF TGTGCCAGCAGTAAGGACATCAGCTCCTACGAGCAGTACTTC
TRBJ1-2 TRBV20-1 . 10 . CSADTDGYTF TGCAGTGCCGACACGGATGGCTACACCTTC
TRBJ2-1 TRBV7-9 . 16 TRBD2 CASSLVREGSYNEQFF TGTGCCAGCAGCTTAGTACGGGAGGGATCCTACAATGAGCAGTTCTTC
TRBJ2-7 TRBV27 . 14 TRBD1 CASSLGDRAYEQYF TGTGCCAGCAGTTTAGGGGACAGGGCCTACGAGCAGTACTTC
TRBJ2-5 TRBV10-3 . 13 . CATWTPGKETQYF TGTGCCACCTGGACTCCCGGGAAAGAGACCCAGTACTTC
TRBJ1-4 TRBV25-1 . 13 . CASSAVRNEKLFF TGTGCCAGCAGTGCAGTGAGGAATGAAAAACTGTTTTTT
TRBJ2-5 TRBV9 . 14 . CASSVGPREETQYF TGTGCCAGCAGCGTAGGACCCCGGGAAGAGACCCAGTACTTC
TRBJ1-4 TRBV28 . 15 . CASSLPQGGREKLFF TGTGCCAGCAGTTTACCTCAGGGTGGGCGTGAAAAACTGTTTTTT
TRBJ1-2 TRBV30 . 13 . CAWSFRISGGYTF TGTGCCTGGAGTTTTCGGATTTCGGGTGGCTACACCTTC
TRBJ2-1 TRBV5-4 . 16 . CASSLGPLKGYNEQFF TGTGCCAGCAGCTTGGGTCCCCTGAAGGGGTACAATGAGCAGTTCTTC
TRBJ1-5 TRBV6-1 . 15 . CASSEGGVSNQPQHF TGTGCCAGCAGTGAGGGTGGAGTGAGCAATCAGCCCCAGCATTTT
TRBJ2-7 TRBV2 . 13 . CASSFGTRDEQYF TGTGCCAGCAGTTTTGGCACCCGTGACGAGCAGTACTTC
TRBJ2-7 TRBV10-3 . 14 TRBD1 CAISDPDRAYEQYF TGTGCCATCAGTGACCCGGACAGGGCCTACGAGCAGTACTTC
TRBJ2-2 TRBV11-2 once 14 . CASSLQGNTGELFF TGTGCCAGCAGCTTACAGGGGAACACCGGGGAGCTGTTTTTT
TRBJ1-5 TRBV10-3 . 17 . CAISESGGFGSNQPQHF TGTGCCATCAGTGAGTCGGGGGGGTTCGGGAGCAATCAGCCCCAGCATTTT
TRBJ1-3 TRBV6-5 . 14 . CASSYGGSGNTIYF TGTGCCAGCAGTTACGGAGGGTCTGGAAACACCATATATTTT
TRBJ2-1 TRBV27 . 11 TRBD1 CASNRGNEQFF TGTGCCAGCAACAGGGGAAATGAGCAGTTCTTC
TRBJ1-4 TRBV30 . 14 . CAWSVPGFNEKLFF TGTGCCTGGAGTGTACCCGGGTTTAATGAAAAACTGTTTTTT
TRBJ1-2 TRBV30 . 14 . CAWSVLGGNYGYTF TGTGCCTGGAGTGTACTGGGAGGTAACTATGGCTACACCTTC
TRBJ2-1 TRBV5-1 . 15 . CASSLGTSSYNEQFF TGCGCCAGCAGCTTGGGCACCAGCTCCTACAATGAGCAGTTCTTC
TRBJ1-5 TRBV19 . 14 . CASTLGGGTQPQHF TGTGCCAGCACATTGGGCGGGGGGACTCAGCCCCAGCATTTT
TRBJ2-1 TRBV28 . 12 . CASSSRSSGQFF TGTGCCAGCAGTTCCCGTAGTAGCGGGCAGTTCTTC
TRBJ2-7 TRBV28 . 15 TRBD2 CASSLLAGLAYEQYF TGTGCCAGCAGTTTATTAGCGGGCCTTGCCTACGAGCAGTACTTC
TRBJ1-4 TRBV27 . 15 . CASSFSAGVNEKLFF TGTGCCAGCAGTTTCTCTGCCGGGGTTAATGAAAAACTGTTTTTT
TRBJ2-3 TRBV30 . 14 . CAWSRTKAGDTQYF TGTGCCTGGAGCAGGACAAAGGCTGGAGATACGCAGTATTTT
TRBJ2-1 TRBV5-1 . 17 TRBD2 CASSRDSSGRASDEQFF TGCGCCAGCAGCAGGGACTCTAGCGGGAGGGCCTCGGATGAGCAGTTCTTC
TRBJ2-1 TRBV29-1 . 13 . CSVAQLTYNERFF TGCAGCGTTGCCCAACTTACCTACAATGAGCGGTTCTTC
TRBJ2-1 TRBV2 . 18 TRBD2 CASTPGASGTSSYNEQFF TGTGCCAGCACTCCCGGTGCTAGCGGGACGAGCTCCTACAATGAGCAGTTCTTC
TRBJ2-5 TRBV9 . 14 TRBD2 CASSPVAGVETQYF TGTGCCAGCAGCCCCGTAGCGGGAGTGGAGACCCAGTACTTC
TRBJ2-7 TRBV5-3 . 13 . CARSGLRSYEQYF TGTGCCAGAAGCGGGCTTAGGTCCTACGAGCAGTACTTC
TRBJ1-3 TRBV11-2 once 15 TRBD1 CASSPRDRGLDTIYF TGTGCCAGCAGCCCTAGGGACAGGGGTTTGGACACCATATATTTT
TRBJ1-2 TRBV15 . 13 . CATSRDRRDGYTF TGTGCCACCAGCAGAGACCGCAGGGATGGCTACACCTTC
TRBJ2-3 TRBV29-1 . 14 TRBD2 CSARTSGSADTQYF TGCAGCGCCAGGACTAGCGGTTCTGCAGATACGCAGTATTTT
TRBJ2-7 TRBV4-2 . 18 TRBD2 CASSQDWLAGGRTGEQYF TGTGCCAGCAGCCAAGATTGGCTAGCGGGAGGGCGCACGGGCGAGCAGTACTTC
TRBJ1-4 TRBV7-2 once 14 . CASSLGSANEKLFF TGTGCCAGCAGCTTAGGGTCGGCTAATGAAAAACTGTTTTTT
TRBJ2-7 TRBV7-2 . 13 . CASSLGRVYEQYF TGTGCCAGCAGCTTAGGCAGGGTCTACGAGCAGTACTTC
TRBJ2-7 TRBV15 . 15 . CATSREPGLAYEQYF TGTGCCACCAGCAGAGAGCCGGGTTTAGCCTACGAGCAGTACTTC
TRBJ2-7 TRBV27 few 17 TRBD2 CASSPLRGAGGLYEQYF TGTGCCAGCAGTCCGCTCCGAGGAGCGGGAGGGCTCTACGAGCAGTACTTC
TRBJ2-1 TRBV5-8 . 17 . CASSLVPRTRSYNEQFF TGTGCCAGCAGCCTAGTCCCCCGGACACGGTCCTACAATGAGCAGTTCTTC
TRBJ1-2 TRBV20-1 few 11 . CSAPGLYGYTF TGCAGTGCTCCGGGACTGTATGGCTACACCTTC
TRBJ2-2 TRBV9 few 17 TRBD2 CASSGASGPSNTGELFF TGTGCCAGCAGCGGGGCTAGCGGGCCCTCGAACACCGGGGAGCTGTTTTTT
TRBJ1-4 TRBV4-1 . 16 . CASSQTRQVGSEKLFF TGCGCCAGCAGCCAAACCCGACAGGTTGGGAGTGAAAAACTGTTTTTT
TRBJ2-2 TRBV5-5 few 15 TRBD2 CASSPPGGDTGELFF TGTGCCAGCAGCCCCCCCGGGGGGGACACCGGGGAGCTGTTTTTT
TRBJ2-7 TRBV15 . 18 TRBD1 CATSRSPGTGDYGYEQYF TGTGCCACCAGCAGAAGTCCCGGGACAGGGGACTATGGGTACGAGCAGTACTTC
TRBJ2-3 TRBV6-6 . 15 TRBD1 CASSSGDRVTDTQYF TGTGCCAGCAGCTCGGGGGACAGGGTCACAGATACGCAGTATTTT
TRBJ1-3 TRBV28 . 16 TRBD1 CASSSPGQADGNTIYF TGTGCCAGCAGTTCCCCGGGACAGGCAGATGGAAACACCATATATTTT